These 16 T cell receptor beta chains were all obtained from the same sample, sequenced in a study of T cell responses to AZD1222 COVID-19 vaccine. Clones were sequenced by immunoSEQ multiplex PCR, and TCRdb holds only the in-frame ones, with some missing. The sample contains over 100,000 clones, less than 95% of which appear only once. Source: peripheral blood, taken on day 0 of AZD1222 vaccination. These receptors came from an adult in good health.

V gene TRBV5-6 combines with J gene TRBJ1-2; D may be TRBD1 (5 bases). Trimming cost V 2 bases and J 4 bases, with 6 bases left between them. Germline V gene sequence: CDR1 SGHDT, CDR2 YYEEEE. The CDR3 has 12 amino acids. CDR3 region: CASSLDSYGYTF. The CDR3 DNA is TGTGCCAGCAGCTTAGACAGCTATGGCTACACCTTC.

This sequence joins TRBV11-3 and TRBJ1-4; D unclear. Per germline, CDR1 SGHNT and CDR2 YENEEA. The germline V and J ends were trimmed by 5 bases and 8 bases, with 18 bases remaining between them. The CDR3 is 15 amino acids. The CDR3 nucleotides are TGTGCCAGCAGCCGACCTCCGGGGTCCAAGGAAAAACTGTTTTTT. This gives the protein CASSRPPGSKEKLFF.

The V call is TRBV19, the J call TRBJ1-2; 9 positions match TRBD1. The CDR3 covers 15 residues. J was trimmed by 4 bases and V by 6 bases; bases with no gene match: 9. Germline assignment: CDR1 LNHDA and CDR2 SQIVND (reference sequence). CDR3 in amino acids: CASSLQGALSYGYTF. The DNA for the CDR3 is TGTGCCAGTAGCTTACAGGGGGCTCTTAGCTATGGCTACACCTTC.

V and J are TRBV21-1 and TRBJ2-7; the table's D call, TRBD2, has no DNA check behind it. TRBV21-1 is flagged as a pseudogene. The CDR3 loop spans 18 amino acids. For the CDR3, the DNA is TGTGCCAGCAGCCACCCGGAACGGGGCGGACTAGCGGTCTACGAGCAGTACTTC. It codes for CASSHPERGGLAVYEQYF.

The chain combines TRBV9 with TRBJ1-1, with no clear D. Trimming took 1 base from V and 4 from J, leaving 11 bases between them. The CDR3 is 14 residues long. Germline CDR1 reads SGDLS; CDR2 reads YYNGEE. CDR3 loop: CASSVHYVGTEAFF. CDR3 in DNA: TGTGCCAGCAGCGTACATTATGTGGGCACTGAAGCTTTCTTT.

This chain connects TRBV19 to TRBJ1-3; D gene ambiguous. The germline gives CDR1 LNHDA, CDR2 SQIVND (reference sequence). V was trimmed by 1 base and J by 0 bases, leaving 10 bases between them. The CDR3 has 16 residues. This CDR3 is CASSIGRLISGNTIYF. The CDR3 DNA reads TGTGCCAGTAGTATAGGACGACTGATCTCTGGAAACACCATATATTTT.

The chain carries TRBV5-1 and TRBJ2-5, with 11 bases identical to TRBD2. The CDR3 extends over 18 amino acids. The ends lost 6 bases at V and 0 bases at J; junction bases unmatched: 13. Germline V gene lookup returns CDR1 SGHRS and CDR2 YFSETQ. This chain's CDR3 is CASKRSGSGGAHQETQYF. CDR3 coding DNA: TGCGCCAGCAAAAGGTCGGGTAGCGGGGGGGCCCACCAAGAGACCCAGTACTTC.

The CDR3 DNA follows: TGTGCCAGCAGCCGGACAGCTTATAATTCACCCCTCCACTTT. Protein: CASSRTAYNSPLHF. The chain carries TRBV28 and TRBJ1-6; tentatively, D is TRBD1 (6 bases). The CDR3 sequence is 14 residues long. Germline V gene data show CDR1 as MDHEN and CDR2 as SYDVKM. Trimming removed 6 bases at V and 4 bases at J, with 10 bases between.

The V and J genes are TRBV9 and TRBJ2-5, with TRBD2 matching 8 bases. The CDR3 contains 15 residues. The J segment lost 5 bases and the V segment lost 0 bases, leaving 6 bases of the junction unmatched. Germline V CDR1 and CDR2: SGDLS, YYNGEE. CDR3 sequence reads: CASSVAAGGMETQYF. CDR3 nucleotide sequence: TGTGCCAGCAGCGTAGCGGCGGGGGGCATGGAGACCCAGTACTTC.

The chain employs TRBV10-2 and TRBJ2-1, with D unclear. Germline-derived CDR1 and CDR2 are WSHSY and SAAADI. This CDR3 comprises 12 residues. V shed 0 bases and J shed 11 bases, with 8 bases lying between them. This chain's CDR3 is CASSESVTQQFF. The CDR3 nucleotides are TGCGCCAGCAGTGAGTCGGTGACTCAGCAGTTCTTC.

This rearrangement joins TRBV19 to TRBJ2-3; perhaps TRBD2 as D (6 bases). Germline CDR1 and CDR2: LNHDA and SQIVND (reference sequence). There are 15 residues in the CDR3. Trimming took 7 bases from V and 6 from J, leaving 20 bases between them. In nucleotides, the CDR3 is TGTGCCAGTACCCCGTGGGCTAGCGATCCGGATACGCAGTATTTT. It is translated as CASTPWASDPDTQYF. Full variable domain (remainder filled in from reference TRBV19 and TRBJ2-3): DGGITQSPKYLFRKEGQNVTLSCEQNLNHDAMYWYRQDPGQGLRLIYYSQIVNDFQKGDIAEGYSVSREKKESFPLTVTSAQKNPTAFYLCASTPWASDPDTQYFGPGTRLTVL.

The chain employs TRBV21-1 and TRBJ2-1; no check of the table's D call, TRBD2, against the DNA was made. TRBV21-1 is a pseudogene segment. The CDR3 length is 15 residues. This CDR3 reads CASSIRGTGDNEQFF. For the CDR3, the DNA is TGTGCCAGCAGCATTCGGGGGACTGGAGACAATGAGCAGTTCTTC.

This CDR3 is CASSQERGAPDTQYF. CDR3 bases: TGTGCCAGCAGCCAAGAACGGGGGGCCCCAGATACGCAGTATTTT. The chain has TRBV4-2 and TRBJ2-3, with D possibly being TRBD2 (7 bases). CDR3 size: 15 residues. The germline CDR1 and CDR2 sequences are LGHNA and YNFKEQ. The V and J ends lost 0 bases and 4 bases respectively, with 11 bases between them.

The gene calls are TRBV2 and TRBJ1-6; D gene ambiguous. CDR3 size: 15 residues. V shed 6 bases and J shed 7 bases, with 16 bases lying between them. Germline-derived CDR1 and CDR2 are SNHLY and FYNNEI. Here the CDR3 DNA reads TGTGCCAGCAGGGGGATTTGGGAGGTAAATTCACCCCTCCACTTT. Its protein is CASRGIWEVNSPLHF.

The DNA of the CDR3 is TGTGCCAGCAGCTTAGCTCGGACCTCAAAAGGCGGAGCTTTCTTT. Its translation is CASSLARTSKGGAFF. The V and J genes are TRBV7-8 and TRBJ1-1, with no clear D. Germline V gene data show CDR1 as SGHVS and CDR2 as FQNEAQ. The ends were cut back, 0 bases at V and 10 bases at J, with 18 bases in the middle. The CDR3 sequence is 15 residues long.

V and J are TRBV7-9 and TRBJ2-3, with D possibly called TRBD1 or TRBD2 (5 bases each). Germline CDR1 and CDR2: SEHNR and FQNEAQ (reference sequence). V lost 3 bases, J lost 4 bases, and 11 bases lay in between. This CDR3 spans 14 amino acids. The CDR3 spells CASSLGVGADTQYF. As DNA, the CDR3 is TGTGCCAGCAGCTTGGGGGTCGGTGCAGATACGCAGTATTTT.